This TCR beta chain derives from a study of blood T cells in healthy people across ages. General study results and limits: Unsorted PBMC input precluded a conclusive naive versus antigen-experienced comparison.

A second 7 to 11 cycle PCR used barcoded and J-beta primers. TCRdb re-derived calls from the 5' RACE reads in MiXCR, one entry per CDR3 protein. Seen here are about 780,000 distinct CDR3 sequences, 46% observed once, and the top ten hold approximately 18%. A note on this clonotype: Its antigen is not identified.

This clonotype was obtained from a man aged 80 or over in good health. The specimen was blood.

The CDR3 nucleotides read TGTGCCACCAGTGATGCATCCGGGACTAGCGGATACAATGAGCAGTTCTTC. Protein: CATSDASGTSGYNEQFF. The chain has TRBV24-1 and TRBJ2-1, with 11 positions matching TRBD2. V was clipped by 3 bases and J by 4 bases; unmatched bases: 7. This CDR3 has 17 amino acids. Germline CDR1 and CDR2: KGHDR and SFDVKD.